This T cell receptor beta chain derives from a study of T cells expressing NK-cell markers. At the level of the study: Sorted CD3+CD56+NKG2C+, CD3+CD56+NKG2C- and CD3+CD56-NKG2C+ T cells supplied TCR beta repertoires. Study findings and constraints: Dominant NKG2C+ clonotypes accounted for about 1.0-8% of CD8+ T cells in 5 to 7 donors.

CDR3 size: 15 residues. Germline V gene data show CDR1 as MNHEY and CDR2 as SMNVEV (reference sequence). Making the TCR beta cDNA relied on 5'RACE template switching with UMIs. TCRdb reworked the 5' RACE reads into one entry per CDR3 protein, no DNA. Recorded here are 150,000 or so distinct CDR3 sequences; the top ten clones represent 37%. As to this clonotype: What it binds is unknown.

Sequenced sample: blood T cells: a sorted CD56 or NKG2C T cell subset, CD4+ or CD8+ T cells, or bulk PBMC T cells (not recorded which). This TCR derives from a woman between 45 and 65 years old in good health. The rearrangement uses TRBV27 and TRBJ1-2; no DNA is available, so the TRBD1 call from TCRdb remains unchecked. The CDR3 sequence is CASSLSIETDYGYTF.